The clone carrying this T cell receptor beta chain was recorded once. Its cognate antigen is unknown. The record originates from a study of vaccination and CD4 T cells after COVID-19. Time point: late sampling 161 to 241 days after vaccination in three convalescent patients. Specified treatment: approximately 11-day PBMC culture with coronavirus spike peptide pools or control peptides (ViraFEST assay). Cultured CD4+ T cell DNA underwent sequencing with the Oncomine TCR Beta short-read assay. Using its own MiXCR run on the PCR reads, TCRdb lists one record per CDR3 protein. The profile shows about 24,000 distinct CDR3 sequences, 40% to 55% of them singletons. Germline loops: CDR1 WSHSY, CDR2 SAAADI. V was cut by 4 bases and J by 0 bases, with 6 bases left in between. There are 13 residues in the CDR3.

This specimen consisted of CD4+ T cells from blood, cultured in vitro, obtained about 7 months after SARS-CoV-2 vaccination. The sequence was collected from a human donor who had recovered from COVID-19. V is TRBV10-2 and J is TRBJ1-1; D remains ambiguous. The CDR3 reads CASSGGVNTEAFF. Written as DNA, the CDR3 is TGCGCCAGCAGTGGTGGTGTGAACACTGAAGCTTTCTTT.